This T cell receptor (beta chain) was sequenced for a study of early T cells in non-severe SARS-CoV-2 infection. Study findings and constraints: Matching against VDJdb likely underestimated virus-specific expansions, favoring anti-spike CD8.

Tagging with unique molecular identifiers was applied to individual cDNA molecules. One entry per CDR3 protein results from TCRdb running MiXCR on the 5' RACE reads. The sample has around 55,000 distinct CDR3 sequences; about 6.1% are singletons. This clonotype was counted many times. Its antigen is unknown. V was shortened by 8 bases and J by 10 bases, with 24 bases between the two germline ends. Germline V gene sequence: CDR1 SEHNR, CDR2 FQNEAQ (reference sequence). The CDR3 spans 15 residues. This clonotype was obtained from an adult who was a healthcare worker with PCR-confirmed SARS-CoV-2 infection or an uninfected control (not recorded which). The sample consisted of whole blood, taken at baseline. The chain combines TRBV7-9 with TRBJ2-1, with D possibly called TRBD1 or TRBD2 (5 bases each). In DNA, the CDR3 is TGTGCCAGCGTGGGAGCACAGGACTGGAATTGGGAGCAGTTCTTC. Translation: CASVGAQDWNWEQFF.